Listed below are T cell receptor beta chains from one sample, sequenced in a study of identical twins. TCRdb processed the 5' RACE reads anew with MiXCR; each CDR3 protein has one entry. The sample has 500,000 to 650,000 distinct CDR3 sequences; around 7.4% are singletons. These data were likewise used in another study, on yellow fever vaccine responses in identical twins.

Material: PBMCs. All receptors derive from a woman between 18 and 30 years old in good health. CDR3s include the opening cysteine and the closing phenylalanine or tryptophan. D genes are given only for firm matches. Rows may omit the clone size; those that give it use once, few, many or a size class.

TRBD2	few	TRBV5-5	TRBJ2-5	TGTGCCAGCAGCTCCGGACTAGCGGGAGGGCCCGGGACCCAGTACTTC	CASSSGLAGGPGTQYF
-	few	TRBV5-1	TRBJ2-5	TGCGCCAGCAGCTTCCGCAGAACCGCCCAAGAGACCCAGTACTTC	CASSFRRTAQETQYF
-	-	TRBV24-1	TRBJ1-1	TGTGCCACCAGTTCAGGGGTGGCCACTGAAGCTTTCTTT	CATSSGVATEAFF
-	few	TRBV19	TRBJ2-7	TGTGCCAGTAGTAGTCAACATCCATCCTACGAGCAGTACTTC	CASSSQHPSYEQYF
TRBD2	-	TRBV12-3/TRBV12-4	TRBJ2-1	TGTGCCAGCAGCTACCAGCAGGGACTAGCGGACTACAATGAGCAGTTCTTC	CASSYQQGLADYNEQFF
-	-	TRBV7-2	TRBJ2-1	TGTGCCAGCAGCTTCACTCTCACGGGTAATGAGCAGTTCTTC	CASSFTLTGNEQFF
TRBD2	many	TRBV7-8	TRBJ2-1	TGTGCCAGCAGCTTAGTCCTAGCGGGAGTGAATAATGAGCAGTTCTTC	CASSLVLAGVNNEQFF
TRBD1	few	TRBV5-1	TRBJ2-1	TGCGCCAGCAGCGTAGACAGGGGACAGTTCTTC	CASSVDRGQFF
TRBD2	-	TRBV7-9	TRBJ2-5	TGTGCCAGCAGCTCCGGTCTCGGCGGGGGGAAAGAGACCCAGTACTTC	CASSSGLGGGKETQYF
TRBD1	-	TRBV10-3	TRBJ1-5	TGTGCCATCAGTGAGTCGAAAGCGGACAGGGGGTTCAGTCAGCCCCAGCATTTT	CAISESKADRGFSQPQHF
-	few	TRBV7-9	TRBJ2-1	TGTGCCAGCAGTTCTCCGGGGGGCGCGGGGTACAATGAGCAGTTCTTC	CASSSPGGAGYNEQFF
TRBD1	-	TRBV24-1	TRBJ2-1	TGTGCCACCAGTGATCCCGGGACAGATACCTACAATGAGCAGTTCTTC	CATSDPGTDTYNEQFF
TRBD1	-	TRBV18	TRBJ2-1	TGTGCCAGCTCACCCCCCGGGACAGGGAACAATGAGCAGTTCTTC	CASSPPGTGNNEQFF
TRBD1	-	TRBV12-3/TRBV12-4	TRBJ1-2	TGTGCCAGCAGGGGGACAGCCCAGAACTATGGCTACACCTTC	CASRGTAQNYGYTF
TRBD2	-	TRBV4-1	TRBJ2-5	TGCGCCAGCAGCCCCCTGGGGGCGGGGGGGGTCGGAGAGACCCAGTACTTC	CASSPLGAGGVGETQYF
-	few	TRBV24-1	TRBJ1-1	TGTGCCACCAGTGATACAAGGACGGGAGGGACTGAAGCTTTCTTT	CATSDTRTGGTEAFF
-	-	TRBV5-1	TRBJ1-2	TGCGCCAGCAGCTTGACGTTGGGCTATGGCTACACCTTC	CASSLTLGYGYTF
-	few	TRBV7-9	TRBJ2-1	TGTGCCAGCACCCAGGTTGGAGTGGCCTCCTACAATGAGCAGTTCTTC	CASTQVGVASYNEQFF
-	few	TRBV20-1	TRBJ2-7	TGCAGTGCTAGAGATAGACAGCCCTACGAGCAGTACTTC	CSARDRQPYEQYF
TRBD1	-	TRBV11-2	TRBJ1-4	TGTGCCAGCAGCCCGGACAGGGTTAATGAAAAACTGTTTTTT	CASSPDRVNEKLFF
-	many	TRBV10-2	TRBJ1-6	TGCGCCAGCACCGGCCCCGGGAATTCACCCCTCCACTTT	CASTGPGNSPLHF
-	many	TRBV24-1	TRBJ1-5	TGTGCCACCAGTGACGGGATCAGGGTTTACAATCAGCCCCAGCATTTT	CATSDGIRVYNQPQHF
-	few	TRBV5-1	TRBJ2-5	TGCGCCAGCAGCCCCGAGGGGGGAGGACAAGAGACCCAGTACTTC	CASSPEGGGQETQYF
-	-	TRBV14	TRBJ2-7	TGTGCCAGCAGCCAAGTGCTGGCCGTGGGGGAGCAGTACTTC	CASSQVLAVGEQYF
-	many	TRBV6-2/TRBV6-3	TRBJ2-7	TGTGCCAGCACTGACGACAGGCGAACCTACGAGCAGTACTTC	CASTDDRRTYEQYF
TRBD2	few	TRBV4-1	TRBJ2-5	TGCGCCAGCAGCCAAGTCCTAGCGGGAGGGCCAGAGACCCAGTACTTC	CASSQVLAGGPETQYF